This T cell receptor beta chain was profiled in a study of shared clonotypes between healthy human individuals. Germline assignment: CDR1 KGHSH and CDR2 LQKENI. Trimming took off 3 bases at V and 3 bases at J, with 6 bases between the two ends. This CDR3 has 14 residues. Study outcomes and limitations: In having few donors, the study represented limited genetic and exposure-history diversity.

Replicate PCRs were loaded with around 0.3 ug DNA from unsorted PBMC, around 30,000 T cell genomes. The data were produced by immunoSEQ multiplex PCR, yet TCRdb's version contains in-frame clones alone and is incomplete. The sample carries over 400,000 clones, about 84% recorded once. This clone is a singleton in its sample. Its antigen is not identified. This chain links TRBV18 with TRBJ2-6, with D uncertain. The receptor was derived from a woman between 35 and 50 years old in good health. Some clones in this sample may be carry-over from other donors' samples. The sample consisted of PBMCs. In DNA form, the CDR3 reads TGTGCCAGCTCACCGAGTGGTGGGGCCAACGTCCTGACTTTC. Amino acid sequence: CASSPSGGANVLTF. Full variable domain (rest looked up from reference TRBV18 and TRBJ2-6): NAGVMQNPRHLVRRRGQEARLRCSPMKGHSHVYWYRQLPEEGLKFMVYLQKENIIDESGMPKERFSAEFPKEGPSILRIQQVVRGDSAAYFCASSPSGGANVLTFGAGSRLTVL.